A selection of T cell receptor beta chains follows, all from one sample in a study of cytomegalovirus exposure and HLA in healthy donors. Sequenced by immunoSEQ multiplex PCR; TCRdb stores in-frame clones only, minus some. Of more than 55,000 clones in the sample, 85% to 90% were seen once. Sequencing used PBMCs. Receptors originate from a woman aged 18 to 35 in good health and CMV-seronegative. Each CDR3 is given with its conserved first and last residue. D genes are given only for firm matches. A row's size may be missing; if present it is once, few, many or a size class.

. . TRBJ1-2 TRBV27 CATKGQLYGYTF TGTGCCACGAAAGGACAGCTCTATGGCTACACCTTC
. . TRBJ1-1 TRBV4-3 CASSQAPNTEAFF TGCGCCAGCAGCCAGGCACCGAACACTGAAGCTTTCTTT
. TRBD1 TRBJ2-7 TRBV6-1 CASSTGTDYEQYF TGTGCCAGCAGCACCGGGACAGACTACGAGCAGTACTTC
once . TRBJ1-1 TRBV11-2 CASSQPGHPMTEAFF TGTGCCAGCAGCCAACCGGGACACCCGATGACTGAAGCTTTCTTT
. TRBD1 TRBJ1-2 TRBV5-6 CAFRDRTSNYGYTF TGTGCCTTCCGGGACAGAACATCTAACTATGGCTACACCTTC
. . TRBJ1-2 TRBV28 CASSLGGVYAGYTF TGTGCCAGCAGTTTAGGAGGGGTGTATGCTGGCTACACCTTC
. . TRBJ1-4 TRBV19 CASSILGADEKLFF TGTGCCAGTAGTATTCTAGGGGCGGATGAAAAACTGTTTTTT
. . TRBJ1-2 TRBV18 CASSPNGQEGVGGYTF TGTGCCAGCTCACCCAATGGGCAGGAGGGAGTAGGTGGCTACACCTTC
. . TRBJ2-5 TRBV6-6 CASSLYQETQYF TGTGCCAGCAGTCTTTACCAAGAGACCCAGTACTTC
. TRBD1 TRBJ2-7 TRBV9 CASSVAGTGAYEQYF TGTGCCAGCAGCGTAGCCGGGACAGGGGCCTACGAGCAGTACTTC
. . TRBJ1-2 TRBV6-6 CASTESANYGYTF TGTGCCAGCACCGAGTCCGCTAACTATGGCTACACCTTC
. TRBD2 TRBJ2-3 TRBV4-3 CASSQGGTNTDTQYF TGCGCCAGCAGCCAAGGTGGGACTAACACAGATACGCAGTATTTT
. . TRBJ2-3 TRBV7-8 CASSRSTDTQYF TGTGCCAGCAGCCGTAGCACAGATACGCAGTATTTT
. . TRBJ2-1 TRBV11-1 CASSSLVNEQFF TGTGCCAGCAGCTCACTAGTAAATGAGCAGTTCTTC
. . TRBJ1-1 TRBV7-9 CASTLAGGFTEAFF TGTGCCAGCACCCTAGCGGGGGGGTTCACTGAAGCTTTCTTT
. . TRBJ2-5 TRBV5-1 CASSLVPGRETQYF TGCGCCAGCAGCTTGGTTCCAGGGAGGGAGACCCAGTACTTC
. TRBD1 TRBJ2-1 TRBV11-1 CASRLDRGNNEQFF TGTGCCAGCAGATTGGACAGGGGCAACAATGAGCAGTTCTTC
. TRBD1 TRBJ1-4 TRBV10-2 CASSEGGAGGEKLFF TGCGCCAGCAGTGAGGGTGGGGCAGGGGGTGAAAAACTGTTTTTT
. TRBD1 TRBJ2-1 TRBV4-2 CASSQEGTGVNEQFF TGTGCCAGCAGCCAAGAAGGGACAGGGGTGAATGAGCAGTTCTTC
. . TRBJ2-3 TRBV29-1 CSVGDKSTDTQYF TGCAGCGTTGGTGACAAGAGCACAGATACGCAGTATTTT
. TRBD2 TRBJ2-1 TRBV11-2 CASSPRLAKLYNEQFF TGTGCCAGCAGCCCCCGACTAGCGAAACTCTACAATGAGCAGTTCTTC
. . TRBJ2-2 TRBV4-2 CASSSQASNTGELFF TGTGCCAGCAGCTCCCAGGCCTCGAACACCGGGGAGCTGTTTTTT
. . TRBJ1-1 TRBV7-2 CASSPPTGSGLNTEAFF TGTGCCAGCAGCCCCCCGACAGGTTCAGGCTTGAACACTGAAGCTTTCTTT
. . TRBJ2-5 TRBV19 CASSRHQETQYF TGTGCCAGTAGTAGACATCAAGAGACCCAGTACTTC
. TRBD2 TRBJ2-1 TRBV11-3 CASSQTGTSGTDEQFF TGTGCCAGCAGTCAAACCGGGACTAGCGGGACCGATGAGCAGTTCTTC
few TRBD2 TRBJ2-7 TRBV28 CASSSPGGYEQYF TGTGCCAGCAGTTCCCCGGGAGGCTACGAGCAGTACTTC
. . TRBJ2-5 TRBV5-1 CASSPLGGQETQYF TGCGCCAGCAGCCCCCTGGGGGGCCAAGAGACCCAGTACTTC
. . TRBJ2-3 TRBV5-1 CASSPPGGSKDTQYF TGCGCCAGCAGCCCCCCCGGAGGGAGTAAAGATACGCAGTATTTT
. . TRBJ2-1 TRBV10-3 CAISAGLSTSPAGTLQFF TGTGCCATCAGTGCGGGACTCTCAACTTCCCCAGCCGGGACTCTGCAGTTCTTC
once . TRBJ1-5 TRBV6-1 CASSEGGEGPNQPQHF TGTGCCAGCAGTGAAGGGGGGGAAGGGCCCAATCAGCCCCAGCATTTT
. TRBD2 TRBJ2-1 TRBV2 CASSLRVTSGNEQFF TGTGCCAGCAGTCTTAGGGTGACTAGCGGCAATGAGCAGTTCTTC
. . TRBJ2-2 TRBV28 CASSFPAKSTNTGELFF TGTGCCAGCAGTTTCCCCGCTAAATCGACGAACACCGGGGAGCTGTTTTTT
. . TRBJ2-3 TRBV27 CASTDGDSFTDTQYF TGTGCCAGCACGGATGGGGACTCCTTCACAGATACGCAGTATTTT
. . TRBJ2-7 TRBV18 CASSPRGGVYEQYF TGTGCCAGCTCACCGCGAGGGGGAGTTTACGAGCAGTACTTC
. . TRBJ2-7 TRBV7-2 CASSHAADYEQYF TGTGCCAGCAGCCACGCCGCGGACTACGAGCAGTACTTC
. TRBD2 TRBJ2-1 TRBV18 CAAAGRERNEQFF TGTGCCGCGGCAGGGAGGGAGCGGAATGAGCAGTTCTTC
once . TRBJ2-7 TRBV7-8 CASSLDRAQIREQYF TGTGCCAGCAGCTTAGACAGGGCCCAAATACGGGAGCAGTACTTC
. TRBD1 TRBJ2-3 TRBV4-3 CASSQDRTGSDTQYF TGCGCCAGCAGCCAAGACCGGACAGGGTCAGATACGCAGTATTTT
. TRBD2 TRBJ2-3 TRBV19 CASSIGRGDTDTQYF TGTGCCAGTAGTATAGGCCGGGGGGACACAGATACGCAGTATTTT
. . TRBJ2-1 TRBV20-1 CSAIFYEQFF TGCAGTGCTATATTCTATGAGCAGTTCTTC
. TRBD1 TRBJ2-1 TRBV27 CASSSQGSSYNEQFF TGTGCCAGCAGTTCACAGGGGAGCTCCTACAATGAGCAGTTCTTC
. . TRBJ2-7 TRBV7-8 CASSLVQSLIAYEQYF TGTGCCAGCAGCTTAGTGCAGTCCCTTATAGCGTACGAGCAGTACTTC
. . TRBJ2-7 TRBV28 CASSLGSGGTEQYF TGTGCCAGCAGTTTAGGGTCAGGAGGGACCGAGCAGTACTTC
. TRBD1 TRBJ1-1 TRBV5-1 CASSIGQGNTEAFF TGCGCCAGCAGCATCGGACAGGGTAACACTGAAGCTTTCTTT
few . TRBJ1-3 TRBV2 CASSTGLRGNTIYF TGTGCCAGCAGCACCGGACTACGAGGAAACACCATATATTTT
. . TRBJ2-7 TRBV4-2 CASRRTGEYEQYF TGTGCCAGCAGACGGACTGGAGAGTACGAGCAGTACTTC
. TRBD1 TRBJ2-7 TRBV28 CASIPGQGASEQYF TGTGCCAGCATCCCCGGACAGGGGGCGTCCGAGCAGTACTTC
. TRBD2 TRBJ2-7 TRBV28 CASSGDLKAGFTYEQYF TGTGCCAGCAGTGGAGACTTAAAAGCGGGATTCACCTACGAGCAGTACTTC
. . TRBJ2-2 TRBV9 CASSVDRGTNTGELFF TGTGCCAGCAGCGTAGATAGGGGCACGAACACCGGGGAGCTGTTTTTT
once TRBD2 TRBJ2-3 TRBV6-1 CASSDAGGPRDTQYF TGTGCCAGCAGTGATGCGGGGGGGCCGAGAGATACGCAGTATTTT